These T cell receptor beta chains were read from a single sample in a study of identical twins. TCRdb re-derived calls from the 5' RACE reads in MiXCR, one entry per CDR3 protein. The data contain roughly 470,000 distinct CDR3 sequences, about 13% of them singletons. The same sample was also used in a study of yellow fever vaccine responses in identical twins.

The sample taken for sequencing was CD4+ T cells sorted from blood. The receptor set was obtained from a woman between 18 and 29 years old in good health. The CDR3 runs from the conserved cysteine through the conserved F or W. D genes are given only for firm matches. A row's size may be missing; if present it is once, few, many or a size class.

cdr3_nt cdr3_aa clone_size j_call v_call d_call
TGTGCCAGCAGCTTACGGCGGGGGTCCTTGAACACTGAAGCTTTCTTT CASSLRRGSLNTEAFF - TRBJ1-1 TRBV7-9 -
TGCGCCAGCAGCTCTGGGACAGGGGGGTATGGCTACACCTTC CASSSGTGGYGYTF many TRBJ1-2 TRBV5-1 TRBD1
TGCAGTGCTAGTGGTTCCGTAGCGGGAACCGGGGAGCTGTTTTTT CSASGSVAGTGELFF - TRBJ2-2 TRBV20-1 TRBD2
TGCGCCAGCACCAACAGGGCGGGAGGGAACTACAATGAGCAGTTCTTC CASTNRAGGNYNEQFF - TRBJ2-1 TRBV10-2 TRBD2
TGTGCCAGCAGCCCCTCGGTGGGGCAGCCCCAGCATTTT CASSPSVGQPQHF - TRBJ1-5 TRBV7-2 -
TGCAGCGTCCAGGGTTACCACGACACCAATGAGCAGTTCTTC CSVQGYHDTNEQFF - TRBJ2-1 TRBV29-1 -
TGTGCCAGCAGCCAAGACTTAGTCGGCTACACCTTC CASSQDLVGYTF - TRBJ1-2 TRBV3-1 -
TGTGCCAGCAGCATCTCTAGCTTAGCCTACGAGCAGTACTTC CASSISSLAYEQYF - TRBJ2-7 TRBV7-8 -
TGTGCCATCAGTGAGTCGGGGGAGGGCTCACCCCTCCACTTT CAISESGEGSPLHF few TRBJ1-6 TRBV10-3 -
TGTGCCAGCAGACTGGACAGTCAGCTCGCAGAGACCCAGTACTTC CASRLDSQLAETQYF many TRBJ2-5 TRBV12-3/TRBV12-4 -
TGTGCCAGCAGTTACAAGGGGGCCAATGAGCAGTTCTTC CASSYKGANEQFF few TRBJ2-1 TRBV6-6 TRBD1
TGCGCCAGCAGCCCCCTGGTTAGCGGGGGAAACAATGAGCAGTTCTTC CASSPLVSGGNNEQFF few TRBJ2-1 TRBV5-1 TRBD2
TGTGCCAGTAACAGGGGTTTGGAGACCCAGTACTTC CASNRGLETQYF few TRBJ2-5 TRBV21-1 -
TGCGCCAGCAGCTTGAACACCGGATACAATGAGCAGTTCTTC CASSLNTGYNEQFF few TRBJ2-1 TRBV5-1 -
TGTGCCAGCAGCTCGTACCAGGGTCAGCCCCAGCATTTT CASSSYQGQPQHF many TRBJ1-5 TRBV7-9 -
TGTGCCAGCAGTCAGTTCAGGGTTTTCGATACGCAGTATTTT CASSQFRVFDTQYF many TRBJ2-3 TRBV7-2 -
TGTGCCATCAGGGATAAGACAGGGCAGGAAGCTTTCTTT CAIRDKTGQEAFF - TRBJ1-1 TRBV10-3 TRBD1
TGTGCCAGAAGTTTATTCGGCAGGGACAATCAGCCCCAGCATTTT CARSLFGRDNQPQHF few TRBJ1-5 TRBV28 -
TGTGCCAGCAGTCCGGGTGGACAGGGAGATGAAAAACTGTTTTTT CASSPGGQGDEKLFF few TRBJ1-4 TRBV12-3/TRBV12-4 TRBD1
TGTGCCACAAGCGCAGTAGCGGGAGTGGGCTCCTACAATGAGCAGTTCTTC CATSAVAGVGSYNEQFF - TRBJ2-1 TRBV24-1 TRBD2
TGTGCCAGCAGTTACTCCGAAGCGGGAGGGAGCAATGAGCAGTTCTTC CASSYSEAGGSNEQFF many TRBJ2-1 TRBV6-5 TRBD2
TGTGCCAGCAGCTTAATTAACAATGAGCAGTTCTTC CASSLINNEQFF many TRBJ2-1 TRBV7-3 -
TGCGCCAGCAGCCAAGATCGATCCAATCAGCCCCAGCATTTT CASSQDRSNQPQHF many TRBJ1-5 TRBV4-3 -
TGTGCCAGCAGCTTCATTGGGGGGGGACTAGCCACAGATACGCAGTATTTT CASSFIGGGLATDTQYF few TRBJ2-3 TRBV11-2 TRBD2
TGTGCCAGCAGGCTCGACAGTGCTAGCTCCTACGAGCAGTACTTC CASRLDSASSYEQYF few TRBJ2-7 TRBV6-1 -
TGCGCCACAGCAGAGCCCCGGGACACCACAGGGAAGGTCAATGAGCAGTTCTTC CATAEPRDTTGKVNEQFF few TRBJ2-1 TRBV10-2 -
TGTGCCAGCAGCTTCGGACAGGGGAGGGTGAACACTGAAGCTTTCTTT CASSFGQGRVNTEAFF many TRBJ1-1 TRBV6-1 TRBD1
TGTGCCAGCAGCCCGGGACAGTCAAACACCGGGGAGCTGTTTTTT CASSPGQSNTGELFF - TRBJ2-2 TRBV12-3/TRBV12-4 TRBD1
TGCAGTGCTAAGACTAGCGGGAGGGCTTTAGATACGCAGTATTTT CSAKTSGRALDTQYF - TRBJ2-3 TRBV20-1 TRBD2
TGTGCCAGCTCACCCCAAGGACAGGGCCGATCCTATGGCTACACCTTC CASSPQGQGRSYGYTF few TRBJ1-2 TRBV18 TRBD1
TGTGCCACCAGTGATTTCCGACCTACAGATACGCAGTATTTT CATSDFRPTDTQYF few TRBJ2-3 TRBV24-1 -
TGTGCCAGCAGCTTCCAGACTAGCGGGACCCGCAATGAGCAGTTCTTC CASSFQTSGTRNEQFF - TRBJ2-1 TRBV7-9 TRBD2
TGTGCCAGCAGCCAAGAGGGGACTAGCGGGAGTCAGGCCAAAAACATTCAGTACTTC CASSQEGTSGSQAKNIQYF many TRBJ2-4 TRBV3-1 TRBD2
TGTGCCAGCAGTACCTACGAGGGAGTTCCCTACAATGAGCAGTTCTTC CASSTYEGVPYNEQFF few TRBJ2-1 TRBV27 -
TGTGCCAGCAGCTCCTCCGCCCGGACTACGGAGCTGTTTTTT CASSSSARTTELFF few TRBJ2-2 TRBV7-2 -
TGCAGTGGTCAGGGGGGGGGAGCAAGCTACGAGCAGTACTTC CSGQGGGASYEQYF few TRBJ2-7 TRBV20-1 -
TGTGCCAGCAGCGGCCAGCGGGGGATTACCTACGAGCAGTACTTC CASSGQRGITYEQYF - TRBJ2-7 TRBV28 TRBD2
TGCAGTGCTAGACGCGGGGGCGGAGATGGCTACACCTTC CSARRGGGDGYTF - TRBJ1-2 TRBV20-1 -
TGTGCCAGCTCACCACTTAGCCTAGCGGGAGGGCTGAGCTTCTACGAGCAGTACTTC CASSPLSLAGGLSFYEQYF - TRBJ2-7 TRBV18 TRBD2
TGCAGTGCCCCAGGGGGCGTGGGTCAGCCCCAGCATTTT CSAPGGVGQPQHF few TRBJ1-5 TRBV20-1 TRBD1
TGTGCCAGCAGACGGGACACCCAATCGAACACCGGGGAGCTGTTTTTT CASRRDTQSNTGELFF - TRBJ2-2 TRBV6-1 -
TGTGCCAGCAGTTTATCACAGGGATACGAGCAGTACTTC CASSLSQGYEQYF many TRBJ2-7 TRBV27 -